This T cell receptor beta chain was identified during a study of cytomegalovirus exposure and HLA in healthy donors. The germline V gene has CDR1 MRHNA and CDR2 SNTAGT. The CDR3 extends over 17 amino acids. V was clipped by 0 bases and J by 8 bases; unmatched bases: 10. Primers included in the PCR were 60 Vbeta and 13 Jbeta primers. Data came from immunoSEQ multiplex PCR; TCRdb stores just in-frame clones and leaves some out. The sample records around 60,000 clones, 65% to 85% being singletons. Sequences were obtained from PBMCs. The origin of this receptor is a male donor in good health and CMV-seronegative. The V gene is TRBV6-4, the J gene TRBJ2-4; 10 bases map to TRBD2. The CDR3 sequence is CASSDSLLAGLTDIQYF. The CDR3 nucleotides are TGTGCCAGCAGTGACTCTCTACTAGCGGGACTTACGGACATTCAGTACTTC.